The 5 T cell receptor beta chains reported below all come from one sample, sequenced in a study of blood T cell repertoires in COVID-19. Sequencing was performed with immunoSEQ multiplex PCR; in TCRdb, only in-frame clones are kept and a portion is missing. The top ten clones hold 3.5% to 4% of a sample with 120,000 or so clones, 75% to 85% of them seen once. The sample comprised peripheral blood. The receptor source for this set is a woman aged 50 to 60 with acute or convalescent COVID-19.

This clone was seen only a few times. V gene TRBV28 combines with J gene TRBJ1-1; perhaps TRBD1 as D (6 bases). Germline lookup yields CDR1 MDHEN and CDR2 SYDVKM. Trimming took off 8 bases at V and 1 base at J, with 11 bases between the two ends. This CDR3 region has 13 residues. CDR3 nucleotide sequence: TGTGCCAGCCACAGGGTCGGGAACACTGAAGCTTTCTTT. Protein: CASHRVGNTEAFF. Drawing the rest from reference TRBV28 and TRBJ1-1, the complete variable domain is DVKVTQSSRYLVKRTGEKVFLECVQDMDHENMFWYRQDPGLGLRLIYFSYDVKMKEKGDIPEGYSVSREKKERFSLILESASTNQTSMYLCASHRVGNTEAFFGQGTRLTVV.

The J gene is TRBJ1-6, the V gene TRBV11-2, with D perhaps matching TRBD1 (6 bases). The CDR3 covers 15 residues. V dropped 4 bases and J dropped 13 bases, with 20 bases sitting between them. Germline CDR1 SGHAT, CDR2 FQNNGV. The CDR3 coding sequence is TGTGCCAGCAGCTCTCAGACAGGCCCGGAAGGGCCCCTCCACTTT. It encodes CASSSQTGPEGPLHF.

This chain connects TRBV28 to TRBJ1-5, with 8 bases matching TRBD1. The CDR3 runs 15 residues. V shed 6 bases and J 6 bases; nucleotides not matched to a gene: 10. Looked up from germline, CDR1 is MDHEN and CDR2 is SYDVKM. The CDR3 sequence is CASRPTGGLGQPQHF. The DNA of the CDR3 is TGTGCCAGCAGGCCTACAGGGGGATTGGGTCAGCCCCAGCATTTT. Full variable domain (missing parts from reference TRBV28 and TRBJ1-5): DVKVTQSSRYLVKRTGEKVFLECVQDMDHENMFWYRQDPGLGLRLIYFSYDVKMKEKGDIPEGYSVSREKKERFSLILESASTNQTSMYLCASRPTGGLGQPQHFGDGTRLSIL.

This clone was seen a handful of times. As DNA, the CDR3 is TGTGCCAGCAGTCACCAGGGGGCGAACACTGAAGCTTTCTTT. Translating it yields CASSHQGANTEAFF. This rearrangement joins TRBV7-9 to TRBJ1-1; 8 bases are shared with TRBD1. The CDR3 consists of 14 residues. The germline V gene encodes CDR1 SEHNR and CDR2 FQNEAQ (reference sequence). J lost 1 base, V lost 6 bases, and 4 bases had no gene match.

CDR3 in amino acids: CASSSNRGVGTEAFF. CDR3 nucleotides: TGTGCCAGCAGCTCCAACAGGGGGGTGGGGACTGAAGCTTTCTTT. The chain joins TRBV7-9 to TRBJ1-1, with 8 bases identical to TRBD1. CDR3 length equals 15 residues. From germline, CDR1 is SEHNR and CDR2 FQNEAQ (reference sequence). With 4 bases clipped from V and 5 bases from J, the junction kept 9 bases outside the gene matches.